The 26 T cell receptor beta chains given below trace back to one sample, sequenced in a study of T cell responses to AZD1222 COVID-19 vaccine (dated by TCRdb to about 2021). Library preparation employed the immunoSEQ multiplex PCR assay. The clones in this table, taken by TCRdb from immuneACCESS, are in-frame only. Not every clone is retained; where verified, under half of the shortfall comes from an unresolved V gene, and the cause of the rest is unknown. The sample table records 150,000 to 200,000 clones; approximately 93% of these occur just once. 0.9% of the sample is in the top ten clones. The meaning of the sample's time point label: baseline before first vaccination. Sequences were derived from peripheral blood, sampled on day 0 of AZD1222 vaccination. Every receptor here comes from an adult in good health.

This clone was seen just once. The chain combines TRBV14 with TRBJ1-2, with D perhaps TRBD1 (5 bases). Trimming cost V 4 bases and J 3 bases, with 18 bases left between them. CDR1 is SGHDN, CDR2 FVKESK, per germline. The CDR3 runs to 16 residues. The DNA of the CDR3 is TGTGCCAGCAGCCCTTTACTCGGAGTGGGACACTATGGCTACACCTTC. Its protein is CASSPLLGVGHYGYTF.

The CDR3 sequence is CASSPNPVSTEAFF. CDR3 nucleotide sequence: TGTGCCAGCAGCCCAAACCCAGTGAGCACTGAAGCTTTCTTT. The rearrangement uses TRBV5-6 and TRBJ1-1; no definite D call. The germline V gene encodes CDR1 SGHDT and CDR2 YYEEEE. This CDR3 has 14 amino acids. V lost 4 bases to trimming and J lost 4 bases, with 14 bases between them.

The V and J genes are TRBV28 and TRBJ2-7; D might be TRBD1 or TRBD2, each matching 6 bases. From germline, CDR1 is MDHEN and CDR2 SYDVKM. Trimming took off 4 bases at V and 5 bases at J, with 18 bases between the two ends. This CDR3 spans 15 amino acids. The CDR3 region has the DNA TGTGCCAGCAGTTCAGTCGGGGGCAGAAGGAACGAGCAGTACTTC. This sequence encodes CASSSVGGRRNEQYF. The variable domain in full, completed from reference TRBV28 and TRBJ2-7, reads DVKVTQSSRYLVKRTGEKVFLECVQDMDHENMFWYRQDPGLGLRLIYFSYDVKMKEKGDIPEGYSVSREKKERFSLILESASTNQTSMYLCASSSVGGRRNEQYFGPGTRLTVT.

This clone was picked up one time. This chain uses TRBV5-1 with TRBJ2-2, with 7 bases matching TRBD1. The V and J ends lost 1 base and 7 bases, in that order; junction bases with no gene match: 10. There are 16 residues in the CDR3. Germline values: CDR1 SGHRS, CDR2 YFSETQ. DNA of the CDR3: TGCGCCAGCAGCTTGCAGGGGGTTGGAGGTTACGGGGAGCTGTTTTTT. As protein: CASSLQGVGGYGELFF.

The CDR3 nucleotides read TGTGCCAGCAGCCGGACAGGGGGCTTCAATGAGCAGTTCTTC. It is translated as CASSRTGGFNEQFF. This chain connects TRBV6-5 to TRBJ2-1, with 11 bases that match TRBD1. Unmatched junction bases numbered 4, after V lost 6 bases and J lost 6 bases. The CDR3 runs 14 residues. Per the germline V gene, CDR1 is MNHEY and CDR2 is SVGAGI.

CDR3: CASTSFRGSETQYF. DNA for the CDR3: TGTGCCAGCACCTCTTTCAGGGGGTCAGAGACCCAGTACTTC. The genes are TRBV5-4 and TRBJ2-5; 7 nucleotides line up with TRBD1. Germline assignment: CDR1 SGHNT and CDR2 YYREEE (reference sequence). This CDR3 has 14 amino acids. V shed 6 bases, J shed 4 bases, and the junction held 9 bases outside the gene matches. Together with reference TRBV5-4 and TRBJ2-5, the CDR3 gives the full variable domain: ETGVTQSPTHLIKTRGQQVTLRCSSQSGHNTVSWYQQALGQGPQFIFQYYREEENGRGNFPPRFSGLQFPNYSSELNVNALELDDSALYLCASTSFRGSETQYFGPGTRLLVL.

Written as DNA, the CDR3 is TGTGCCAGCAGAGATACAGGGTTCAACAATGAGCAGTTCTTC. The encoded protein is CASRDTGFNNEQFF. V usage is TRBV6-5 and J usage is TRBJ2-1; D is perhaps TRBD1 (6 bases). This CDR3 is built from 14 residues. Germline assignment: CDR1 MNHEY and CDR2 SVGAGI. Trimming stripped 6 bases from V and 5 bases from J, with 14 bases between.

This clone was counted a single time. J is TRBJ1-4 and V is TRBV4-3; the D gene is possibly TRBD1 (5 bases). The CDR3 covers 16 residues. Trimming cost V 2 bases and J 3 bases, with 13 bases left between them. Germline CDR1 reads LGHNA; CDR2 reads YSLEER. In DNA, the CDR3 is TGCGCCAGCAGCCAAAGTAACGGGGGTTCTAATGAAAAACTGTTTTTT. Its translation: CASSQSNGGSNEKLFF.

The CDR3 loop reads CASTEWGRNSPLHF. CDR3 coding DNA: TGTGCCAGTACCGAATGGGGCAGGAATTCACCCCTCCACTTT. The gene calls are TRBV19 and TRBJ1-6; tentatively, D is TRBD1 (5 bases). Germline V gives CDR1 LNHDA, CDR2 SQIVND (reference sequence). The CDR3 extends over 14 amino acids. The V end lost 7 bases, the J end lost 7 bases, and 14 bases lay between the germline ends.

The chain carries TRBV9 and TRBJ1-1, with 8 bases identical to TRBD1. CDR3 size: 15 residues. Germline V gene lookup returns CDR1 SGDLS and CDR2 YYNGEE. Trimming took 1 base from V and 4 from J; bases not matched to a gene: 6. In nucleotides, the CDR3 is TGTGCCAGCAGCGTACGGGGTACAGGGGGCACTGAAGCTTTCTTT. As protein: CASSVRGTGGTEAFF.

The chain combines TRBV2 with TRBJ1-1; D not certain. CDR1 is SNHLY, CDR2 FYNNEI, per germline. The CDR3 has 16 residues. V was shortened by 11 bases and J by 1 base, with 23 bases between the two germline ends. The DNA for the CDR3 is TGTGCCGGAGCCGGGATCACGGGATCCGCGAACACTGAAGCTTTCTTT. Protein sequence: CAGAGITGSANTEAFF.

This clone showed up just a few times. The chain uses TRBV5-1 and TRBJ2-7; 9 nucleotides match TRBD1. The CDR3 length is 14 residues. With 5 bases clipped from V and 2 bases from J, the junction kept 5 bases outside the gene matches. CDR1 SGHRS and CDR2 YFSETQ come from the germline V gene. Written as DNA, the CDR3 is TGCGCCAGCAGGACCGGGACAGGGCCCTACGAGCAGTACTTC. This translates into CASRTGTGPYEQYF. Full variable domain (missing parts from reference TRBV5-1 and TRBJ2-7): KAGVTQTPRYLIKTRGQQVTLSCSPISGHRSVSWYQQTPGQGLQFLFEYFSETQRNKGNFPGRFSGRQFSNSRSEMNVSTLELGDSALYLCASRTGTGPYEQYFGPGTRLTVT.

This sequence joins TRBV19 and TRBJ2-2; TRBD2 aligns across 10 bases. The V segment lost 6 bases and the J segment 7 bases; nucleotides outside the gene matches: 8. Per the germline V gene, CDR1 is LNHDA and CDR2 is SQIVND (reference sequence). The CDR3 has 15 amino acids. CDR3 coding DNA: TGTGCCAGTAGGGATTCTAGCGGGGGAATCGGGGAGCTGTTTTTT. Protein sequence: CASRDSSGGIGELFF.

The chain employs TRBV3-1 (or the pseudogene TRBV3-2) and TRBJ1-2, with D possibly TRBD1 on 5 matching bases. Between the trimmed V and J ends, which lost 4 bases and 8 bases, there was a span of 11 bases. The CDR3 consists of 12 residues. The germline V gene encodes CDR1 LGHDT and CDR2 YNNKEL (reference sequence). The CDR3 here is CASSRDESGYTF. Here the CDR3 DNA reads TGTGCCAGCAGCCGGGACGAGTCGGGCTACACCTTC.

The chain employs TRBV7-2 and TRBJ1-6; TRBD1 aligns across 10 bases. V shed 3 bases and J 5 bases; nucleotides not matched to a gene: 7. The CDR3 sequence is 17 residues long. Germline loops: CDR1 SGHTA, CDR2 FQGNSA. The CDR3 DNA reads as TGTGCCAGCAGCTTGAGGAGCGGGACAGGGGATAATTCACCCCTCCACTTT. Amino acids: CASSLRSGTGDNSPLHF.

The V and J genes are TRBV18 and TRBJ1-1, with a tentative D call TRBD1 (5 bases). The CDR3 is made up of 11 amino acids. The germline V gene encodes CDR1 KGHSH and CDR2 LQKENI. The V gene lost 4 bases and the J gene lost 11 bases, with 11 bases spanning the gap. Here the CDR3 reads CASSQGEKAFF. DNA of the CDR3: TGTGCCAGCTCACAAGGGGAGAAGGCTTTCTTT.

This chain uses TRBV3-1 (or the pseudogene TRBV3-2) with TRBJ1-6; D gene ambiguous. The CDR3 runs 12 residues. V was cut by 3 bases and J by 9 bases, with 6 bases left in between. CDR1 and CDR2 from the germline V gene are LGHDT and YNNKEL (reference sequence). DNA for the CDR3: TGTGCCAGCAGCCACGGGAGTTCACCCCTCCACTTT. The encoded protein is CASSHGSSPLHF.

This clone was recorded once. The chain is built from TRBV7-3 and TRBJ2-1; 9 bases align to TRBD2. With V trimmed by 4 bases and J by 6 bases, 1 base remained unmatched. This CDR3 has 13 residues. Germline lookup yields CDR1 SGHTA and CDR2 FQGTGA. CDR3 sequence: CASSSTSGNEQFF. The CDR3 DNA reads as TGTGCCAGCAGCTCGACTAGCGGCAATGAGCAGTTCTTC.

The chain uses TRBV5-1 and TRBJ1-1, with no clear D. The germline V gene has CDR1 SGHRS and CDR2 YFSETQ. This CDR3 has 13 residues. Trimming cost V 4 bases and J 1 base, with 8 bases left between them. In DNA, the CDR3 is TGCGCCAGCAGCCAGCAGGAGAACACTGAAGCTTTCTTT. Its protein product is CASSQQENTEAFF. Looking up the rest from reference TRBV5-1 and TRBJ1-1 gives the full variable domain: KAGVTQTPRYLIKTRGQQVTLSCSPISGHRSVSWYQQTPGQGLQFLFEYFSETQRNKGNFPGRFSGRQFSNSRSEMNVSTLELGDSALYLCASSQQENTEAFFGQGTRLTVV.

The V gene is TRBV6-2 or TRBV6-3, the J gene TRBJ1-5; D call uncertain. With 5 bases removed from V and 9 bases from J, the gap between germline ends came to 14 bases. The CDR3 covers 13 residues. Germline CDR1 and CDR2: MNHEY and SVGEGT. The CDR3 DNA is TGTGCCAGCAGTCTCGATGCTTTTTCGCCCCAGCATTTT. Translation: CASSLDAFSPQHF.

CDR3 in amino acids: CASRGALGQPQHF. The CDR3 nucleotides are TGTGCTAGCAGGGGGGCCTTAGGACAGCCCCAGCATTTT. This chain connects TRBV12-5 to TRBJ1-5, with 7 bases identical to TRBD1. V was clipped by 9 bases and J by 7 bases; unmatched bases: 9. The V gene's germline CDR1 is LGHNT and CDR2 FRNRAP. This CDR3 region has 13 residues.

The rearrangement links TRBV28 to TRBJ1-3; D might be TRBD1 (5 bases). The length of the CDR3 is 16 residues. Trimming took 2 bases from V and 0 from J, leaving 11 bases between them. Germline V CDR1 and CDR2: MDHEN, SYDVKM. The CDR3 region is CASSLDRGYSGNTIYF. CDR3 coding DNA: TGTGCCAGCAGTTTAGACAGAGGTTACTCTGGAAACACCATATATTTT.

The CDR3 DNA sequence: TGTGCCAGCAGTTATGGTGGGGAGAACACTGAAGCTTTCTTT. It yields the protein CASSYGGENTEAFF. The rearrangement uses TRBV6-1 and TRBJ1-1; D is unresolved. The V and J ends lost 5 bases and 1 base respectively, with 11 bases between them. CDR1 is MNHNS and CDR2 is SASEGT in the germline V gene. CDR3 length: 14 residues.

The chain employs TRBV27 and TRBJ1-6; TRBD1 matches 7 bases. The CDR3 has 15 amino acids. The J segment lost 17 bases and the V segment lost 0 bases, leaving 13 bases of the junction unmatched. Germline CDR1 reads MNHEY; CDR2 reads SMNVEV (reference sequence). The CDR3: CASSLSRGGSPPFHF. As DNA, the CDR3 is TGTGCCAGCAGTTTATCGAGAGGGGGCTCCCCCCCCTTCCACTTT.

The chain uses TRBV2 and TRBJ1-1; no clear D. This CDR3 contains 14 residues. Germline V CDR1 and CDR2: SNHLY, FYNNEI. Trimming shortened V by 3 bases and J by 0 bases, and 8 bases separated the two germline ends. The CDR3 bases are TGTGCCAGCAGTGACGGGTATATGAACACTGAAGCTTTCTTT. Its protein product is CASSDGYMNTEAFF.

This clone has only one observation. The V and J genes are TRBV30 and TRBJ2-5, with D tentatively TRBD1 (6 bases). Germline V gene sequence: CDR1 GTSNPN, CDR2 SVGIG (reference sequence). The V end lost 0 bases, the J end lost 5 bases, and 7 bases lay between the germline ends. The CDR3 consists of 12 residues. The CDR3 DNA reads TGTGCCTGGAGTGTAGGGGGTGAGACCCAGTACTTC. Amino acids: CAWSVGGETQYF.